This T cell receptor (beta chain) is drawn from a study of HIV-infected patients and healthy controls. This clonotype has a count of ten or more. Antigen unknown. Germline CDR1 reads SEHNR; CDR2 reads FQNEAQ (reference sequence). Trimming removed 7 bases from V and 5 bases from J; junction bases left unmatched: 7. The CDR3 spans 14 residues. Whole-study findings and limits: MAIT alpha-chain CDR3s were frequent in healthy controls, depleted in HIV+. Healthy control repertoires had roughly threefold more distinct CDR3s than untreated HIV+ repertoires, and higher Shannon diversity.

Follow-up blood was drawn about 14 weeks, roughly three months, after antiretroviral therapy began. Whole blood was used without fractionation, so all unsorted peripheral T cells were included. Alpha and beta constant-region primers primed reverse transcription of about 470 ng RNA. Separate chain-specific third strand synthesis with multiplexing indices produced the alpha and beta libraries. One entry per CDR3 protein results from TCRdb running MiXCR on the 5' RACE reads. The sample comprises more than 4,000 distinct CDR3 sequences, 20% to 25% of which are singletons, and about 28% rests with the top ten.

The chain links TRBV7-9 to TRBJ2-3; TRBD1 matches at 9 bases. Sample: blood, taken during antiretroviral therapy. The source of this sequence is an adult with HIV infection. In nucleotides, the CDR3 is TGTGCCAGCACCTCGACAGGGGGTTTAGATACGCAGTATTTT. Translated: CASTSTGGLDTQYF.